This TCR beta chain was retrieved from a study of blood T cell repertoires in COVID-19. The wider study: From the United States, Italy and Spain came samples of acute and convalescent COVID-19. The analysed material was cDNA or gDNA that came from T cells, B-cell-depleted T cells, or PBMCs.

CDR1 MDHEN and CDR2 SYDVKM come from the germline V gene. Trimming pared 10 bases from V and 3 bases from J, leaving 18 bases between. This CDR3 has 14 residues. Sequenced by immunoSEQ multiplex PCR; TCRdb stores in-frame clones only, minus some. The table lists some 140,000 clones, 78% of them singletons, with roughly 1.7% in the top ten. V gene TRBV28 combines with J gene TRBJ1-2, with TRBD1 as a possible D gene (5 bases). The source material was peripheral blood. This TCR was recovered from an elderly man with acute or convalescent COVID-19. The CDR3 DNA follows: TGTGCCACCCGGCGGGGCGACGTGGACTATGGCTACACCTTC. This encodes CATRRGDVDYGYTF.